What follows are 20 T cell receptor beta chains derived from one specimen sequenced in a study of CD8 T cells in Susac syndrome. About 0.45 to 1 ug RNA was reverse transcribed with random hexamers. TCRdb used MiXCR to reprocess the immunoSEQ multiplex PCR reads, holding one entry per CDR3 protein. Of about 140,000 distinct CDR3 sequences in the sample, around 95% were seen once. The sequencing sample was made of CD4+ T cells from PBMCs. These receptors originate from a human donor with multiple sclerosis.

This rearrangement joins TRBV19 to TRBJ2-1; TRBD2 aligns across 15 bases. Germline assignment: CDR1 LNHDA and CDR2 SQIVND (reference sequence). This CDR3 is 16 amino acids long. V trimming: 5 bases; J trimming: 7 bases; junction bases outside the gene matches: 6. The CDR3 here is CASSSGTSGRLNEQFF. The CDR3 region has the DNA TGTGCCAGTAGTTCCGGGACTAGCGGGAGGTTAAATGAGCAGTTCTTC.

The chain's CDR3 is CASSLFGYYNEQFF. The CDR3 DNA follows: TGTGCCAGCAGTTTATTCGGGTATTACAATGAGCAGTTCTTC. This rearrangement joins TRBV27 to TRBJ2-1, with unresolved D. Trimming removed 1 base from V and 4 bases from J, with 8 bases in between. This CDR3 has 14 residues. Germline V CDR1 and CDR2: MNHEY, SMNVEV (reference sequence).

The V and J genes are TRBV9 and TRBJ1-1; 7 bases map to TRBD1. The V gene's germline CDR1 is SGDLS and CDR2 YYNGEE. Trimming cost V 0 bases and J 0 bases; bases outside gene matches: 8. The CDR3 covers 17 residues. The CDR3 loop is CASSVDPQQGMNTEAFF. CDR3 nucleotides: TGTGCCAGCAGCGTAGATCCCCAACAGGGGATGAACACTGAAGCTTTCTTT.

The chain is built from TRBV12-3 or TRBV12-4 and TRBJ2-3; TRBD1 or TRBD2 may be the D gene (6 bases each). Between the trimmed V and J ends, which lost 7 bases and 0 bases, there was a span of 20 bases. CDR3 length: 17 amino acids. DNA of the CDR3: TGTGCCAGCACCACTTCCCTCACAGGGACTAGCACAGATACGCAGTATTTT. Translation gives CASTTSLTGTSTDTQYF.

The V call is TRBV19, the J call TRBJ2-3; D gene unclear. The CDR3 is 14 amino acids. The germline gives CDR1 LNHDA, CDR2 SQIVND (reference sequence). V dropped 6 bases and J dropped 1 base, with 11 bases sitting between them. The CDR3 nucleotides are TGTGCCAGTAGGCCGGAGCGAGGCACAGATACGCAGTATTTT. It translates to CASRPERGTDTQYF.

Only one count was recorded for this clonotype. This chain links TRBV29-1 with TRBJ2-5; weak D call: TRBD2 (6 bases). Between the trimmed V and J ends, which lost 8 bases and 0 bases, there was a span of 19 bases. CDR1 and CDR2 from the germline V gene are SQVTM and ANQGSEA. CDR3 length: 15 residues. The CDR3 is CSLSLREVNQETQYF. CDR3 nucleotide sequence: TGCAGCCTCTCGCTCAGGGAGGTAAACCAAGAGACCCAGTACTTC.

V and J are TRBV20-1 and TRBJ2-5, with 7 bases matching TRBD1. The V gene's germline CDR1 is DFQATT and CDR2 SNEGSKA (reference sequence). V gave up 0 bases and J gave up 7 bases; unmatched junction bases: 11. The CDR3 is 15 residues long. This CDR3 is CSAREPGTAVGTQYF. The DNA of the CDR3 is TGCAGTGCTAGAGAACCCGGGACAGCGGTGGGGACCCAGTACTTC.

This chain links TRBV4-3 with TRBJ2-7; D remains ambiguous. The ends were cut back, 0 bases at V and 6 bases at J, with 9 bases in the middle. This CDR3 contains 13 residues. Germline V lookup: CDR1 LGHNA, CDR2 YSLEER. DNA of the CDR3: TGCGCCAGCAGCCAAGAGCTTATAGGCGAGCAGTACTTC. It encodes CASSQELIGEQYF.

V gene TRBV11-1 combines with J gene TRBJ2-3, with a weak D call TRBD2 (6 bases). The ends were cut back, 7 bases at V and 6 bases at J, with 14 bases in the middle. This CDR3 comprises 13 residues. Germline V gene data show CDR1 as SGHAT and CDR2 as FQDESV (reference sequence). The CDR3 DNA sequence: TGTGCCAGCACCCAGACGGGGGTGGATACGCAGTATTTT. Protein product: CASTQTGVDTQYF.

V and J are TRBV20-1 and TRBJ1-1; tentative D call: TRBD1 (5 bases). Trimming took 6 bases from V and 4 from J, leaving 18 bases between them. Germline V lookup: CDR1 DFQATT, CDR2 SNEGSKA (reference sequence). The CDR3 totals 14 residues. This chain's CDR3 is CSAPRAGLTTEAFF. The CDR3 DNA follows: TGCAGTGCCCCGAGGGCAGGGCTAACCACTGAAGCTTTCTTT.

This clonotype was seen a few times. This chain connects TRBV12-3 or TRBV12-4 to TRBJ2-7; TRBD2 is a possible D gene (5 bases). Trimming took off 3 bases at V and 7 bases at J, with 7 bases between the two ends. The CDR3 has 11 residues. CDR3 DNA: TGTGCCAGCAGTTTGAGAGGGGAGCAGTACTTC. It is translated as CASSLRGEQYF.

The V call is TRBV15, the J call TRBJ2-4, with D possibly matching TRBD2 (5 bases). Germline CDR1 and CDR2: LNHNV and YYDKDF (reference sequence). V gave up 5 bases and J gave up 2 bases, with 7 bases separating them. The CDR3 has 13 residues. CDR3 sequence reads: CATSRDTKNIQYF. CDR3 DNA: TGTGCCACCAGCCGGGATACCAAAAACATTCAGTACTTC.

This chain connects TRBV12-3 or TRBV12-4 to TRBJ1-2; 8 nucleotides align to TRBD1. The V and J ends lost 7 bases and 6 bases, in that order; junction bases with no gene match: 4. CDR3 length equals 12 residues. CDR3 sequence reads: CASTLDRDGYTF. The CDR3 region has the DNA TGTGCCAGCACCCTGGACAGGGATGGCTACACCTTC.

Notes on this clonotype: Germline is not matched at one junction end, which may reflect a read error. In DNA form, the CDR3 reads TGTGTCAGCAGTATTCCAGGGTACGAGCAGTACTTC. Translation gives CVSSIPGYEQYF. The gene calls are TRBV28 and TRBJ2-7, with D possibly matching TRBD1 (5 bases). The CDR3 covers 12 residues. Germline V lookup: CDR1 MDHEN, CDR2 SYDVKM.

The table lists this clonotype with a count of one. V is TRBV7-2 and J is TRBJ2-7; possibly TRBD1 for D (6 bases). V lost 2 bases and J lost 0, with 11 bases in between. This CDR3 comprises 15 residues. Germline values: CDR1 SGHTA, CDR2 FQGNSA. The CDR3 coding sequence is TGTGCCAGCAGCTTACCACAGGGTGTCTCCTACGAGCAGTACTTC. Translation: CASSLPQGVSYEQYF.

V is TRBV28 and J is TRBJ2-7; D perhaps matches TRBD1 (5 bases). Germline CDR1 is MDHEN and CDR2 is SYDVKM. Between the trimmed V and J ends, which lost 6 bases and 3 bases, there was a span of 9 bases. This CDR3 spans 12 amino acids. CDR3 sequence: CASRSRVYEQYF. DNA of the CDR3: TGTGCCAGCAGGTCCAGGGTCTACGAGCAGTACTTC.

The chain's CDR3 is CAISDTVGNQPQHF. The CDR3 DNA reads as TGTGCCATCAGTGACACAGTTGGCAATCAGCCCCAGCATTTT. This chain connects TRBV10-3 to TRBJ1-5; no clear D. The CDR3 is 14 amino acids. Per the germline V gene, CDR1 is ENHRY and CDR2 is SYGVKD. Between the trimmed V and J ends, which lost 3 bases and 2 bases, there was a span of 8 bases.

This clonotype was observed a single time. V usage is TRBV4-1 and J usage is TRBJ1-2; D perhaps matches TRBD1 (6 bases). The CDR3 runs 15 residues. Trimming pared 4 bases from V and 4 bases from J, leaving 16 bases between. CDR1 and CDR2 (germline): MGHRA, YSYEKL. CDR3 residues: CASSPAQDRSYGYTF. CDR3 coding DNA: TGCGCCAGCAGCCCGGCACAGGACAGATCCTATGGCTACACCTTC.

Here the CDR3 reads CASSPPGIGELFF. CDR3 nucleotide sequence: TGTGCCAGCAGCCCCCCTGGCATCGGGGAGCTGTTTTTT. The V call is TRBV9, the J call TRBJ2-2, with D unresolved. Germline CDR1 is SGDLS and CDR2 is YYNGEE. CDR3 size: 13 residues. Deletions cut 4 bases from V and 7 bases from J, with 11 bases between.

The count of this clonotype is one. This chain joins TRBV20-1 and TRBJ1-1, with D possibly being TRBD1 (6 bases). Trimming took 5 bases from V and 1 from J, leaving 14 bases between them. This CDR3 region has 14 residues. Germline V gene sequence: CDR1 DFQATT, CDR2 SNEGSKA (reference sequence). The CDR3 nucleotides are TGCAGTGCTCAACAGGGCGGGCCGAACACTGAAGCTTTCTTT. Protein sequence: CSAQQGGPNTEAFF.